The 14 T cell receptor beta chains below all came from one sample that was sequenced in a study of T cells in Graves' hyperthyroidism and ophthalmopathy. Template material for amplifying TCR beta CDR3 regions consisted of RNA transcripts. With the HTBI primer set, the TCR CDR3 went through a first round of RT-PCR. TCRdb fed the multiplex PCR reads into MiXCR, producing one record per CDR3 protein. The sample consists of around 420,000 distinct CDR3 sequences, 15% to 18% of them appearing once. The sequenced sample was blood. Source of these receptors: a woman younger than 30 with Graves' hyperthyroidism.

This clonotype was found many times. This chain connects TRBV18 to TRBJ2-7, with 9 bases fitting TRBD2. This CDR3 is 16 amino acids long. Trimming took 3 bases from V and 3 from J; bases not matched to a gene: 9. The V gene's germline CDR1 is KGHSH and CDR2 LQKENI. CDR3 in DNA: TGTGCCAGCTCACCGGGACGGCGGGAGGGAGACTACGAGCAGTACTTC. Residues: CASSPGRREGDYEQYF.

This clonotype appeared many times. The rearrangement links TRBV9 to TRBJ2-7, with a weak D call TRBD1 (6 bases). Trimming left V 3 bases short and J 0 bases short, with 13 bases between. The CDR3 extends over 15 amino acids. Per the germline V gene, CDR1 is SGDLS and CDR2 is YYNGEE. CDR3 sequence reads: CASSATGTPSYEQYF. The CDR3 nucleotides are TGTGCCAGCAGCGCAACAGGGACCCCCTCCTACGAGCAGTACTTC.

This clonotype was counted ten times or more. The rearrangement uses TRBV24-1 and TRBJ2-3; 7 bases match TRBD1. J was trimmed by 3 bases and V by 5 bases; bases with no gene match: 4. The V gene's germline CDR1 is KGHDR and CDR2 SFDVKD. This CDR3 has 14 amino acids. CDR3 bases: TGTGCCACCAGTGGACAGGGTCGGACAGATACGCAGTATTTT. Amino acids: CATSGQGRTDTQYF.

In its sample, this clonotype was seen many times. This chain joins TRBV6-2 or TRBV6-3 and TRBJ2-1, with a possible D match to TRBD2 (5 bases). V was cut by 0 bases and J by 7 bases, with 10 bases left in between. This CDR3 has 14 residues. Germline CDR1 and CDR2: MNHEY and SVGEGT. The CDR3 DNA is TGTGCCAGCAGTTACTCTCTGGAGGCTAATGAGCAGTTCTTC. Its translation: CASSYSLEANEQFF.

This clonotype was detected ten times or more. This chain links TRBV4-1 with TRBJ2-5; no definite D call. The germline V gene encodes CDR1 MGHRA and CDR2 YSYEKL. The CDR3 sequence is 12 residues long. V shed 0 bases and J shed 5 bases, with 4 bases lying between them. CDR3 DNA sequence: TGCGCCAGCAGCCAAGAGGAGGAGACCCAGTACTTC. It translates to CASSQEEETQYF.

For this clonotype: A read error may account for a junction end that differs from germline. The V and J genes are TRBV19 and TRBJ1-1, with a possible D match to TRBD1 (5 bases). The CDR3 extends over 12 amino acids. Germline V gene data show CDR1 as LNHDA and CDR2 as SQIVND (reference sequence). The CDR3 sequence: CASSEGNAEAFF. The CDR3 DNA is TGTGCCAGTAGTGAGGGGAACGCTGAAGCTTTCTTT. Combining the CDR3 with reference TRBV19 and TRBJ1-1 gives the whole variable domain DGGITQSPKYLFRKEGQNVTLSCEQNLNHDAMYWYRQDPGQGLRLIYYSQIVNDFQKGDIAEGYSVSREKKESFPLTVTSAQKNPTAFYLCASSEGNAEAFFGQGTRLTVV.

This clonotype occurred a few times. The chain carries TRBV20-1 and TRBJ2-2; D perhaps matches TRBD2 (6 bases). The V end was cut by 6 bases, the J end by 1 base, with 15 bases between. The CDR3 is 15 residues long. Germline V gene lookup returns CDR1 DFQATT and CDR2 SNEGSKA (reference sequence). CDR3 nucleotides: TGCAGTGCGAAAGAAAGGCGGGGGAACACCGGGGAGCTGTTTTTT. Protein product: CSAKERRGNTGELFF.

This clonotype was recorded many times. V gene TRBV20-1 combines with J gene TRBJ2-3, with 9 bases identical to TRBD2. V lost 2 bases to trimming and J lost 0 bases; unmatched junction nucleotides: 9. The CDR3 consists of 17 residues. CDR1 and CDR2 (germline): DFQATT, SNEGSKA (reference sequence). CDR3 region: CSARLPIGLASTDTQYF. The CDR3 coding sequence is TGCAGTGCTAGACTTCCAATCGGACTAGCGAGCACAGATACGCAGTATTTT.

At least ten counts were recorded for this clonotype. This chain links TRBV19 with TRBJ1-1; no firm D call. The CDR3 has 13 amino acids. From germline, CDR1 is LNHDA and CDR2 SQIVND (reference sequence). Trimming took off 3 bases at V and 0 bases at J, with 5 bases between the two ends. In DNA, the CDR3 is TGTGCCAGTAGTATCTCTATGAACACTGAAGCTTTCTTT. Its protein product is CASSISMNTEAFF.

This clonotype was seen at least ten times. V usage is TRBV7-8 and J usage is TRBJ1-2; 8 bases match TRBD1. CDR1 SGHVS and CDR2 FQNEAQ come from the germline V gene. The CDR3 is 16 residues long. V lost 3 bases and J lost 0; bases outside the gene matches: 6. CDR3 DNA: TGTGCCAGCAGCTTTGCAGGGGGCGGACCTAACTATGGCTACACCTTC. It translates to CASSFAGGGPNYGYTF.

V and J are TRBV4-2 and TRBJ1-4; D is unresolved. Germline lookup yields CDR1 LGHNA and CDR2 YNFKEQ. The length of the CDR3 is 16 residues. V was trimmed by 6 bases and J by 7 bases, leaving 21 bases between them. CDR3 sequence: CASRRIGAGRREKLFF. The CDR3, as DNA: TGTGCCAGCAGGCGTATCGGCGCCGGACGGCGTGAAAAACTGTTTTTT.

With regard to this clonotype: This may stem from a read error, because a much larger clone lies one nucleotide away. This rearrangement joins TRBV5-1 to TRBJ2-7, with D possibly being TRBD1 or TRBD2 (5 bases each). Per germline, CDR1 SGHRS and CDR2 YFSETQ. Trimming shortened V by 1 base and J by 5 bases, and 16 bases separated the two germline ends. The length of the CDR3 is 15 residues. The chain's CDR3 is CASSLQAGTLHEQYF. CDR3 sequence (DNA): TGCGCCAGCAGCTTGCAGGCCGGGACCCTTCACGAGCAGTACTTC. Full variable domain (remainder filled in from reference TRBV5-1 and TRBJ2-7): KAGVTQTPRYLIKTRGQQVTLSCSPISGHRSVSWYQQTPGQGLQFLFEYFSETQRNKGNFPGRFSGRQFSNSRSEMNVSTLELGDSALYLCASSLQAGTLHEQYFGPGTRLTVT.

The CDR3 spells CASSSPGQGSTNYGYTF. In nucleotides, the CDR3 is TGTGCCAGCAGTTCTCCGGGACAGGGATCAACCAACTATGGCTACACCTTC. The V gene is TRBV28, the J gene TRBJ1-2, with 9 bases that match TRBD1. Germline CDR1 and CDR2: MDHEN and SYDVKM. CDR3 length: 17 residues. The trim removed 4 bases at V and 2 bases at J, leaving 11 bases unmatched.

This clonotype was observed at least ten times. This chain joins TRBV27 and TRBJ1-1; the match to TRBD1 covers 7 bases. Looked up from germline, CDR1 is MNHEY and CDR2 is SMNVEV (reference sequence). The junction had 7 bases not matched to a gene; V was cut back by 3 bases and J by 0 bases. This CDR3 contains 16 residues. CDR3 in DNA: TGTGCCAGCAGTTTCTCAGGGGGAAGAGTGAACACTGAAGCTTTCTTT. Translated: CASSFSGGRVNTEAFF.